The 21 T cell receptor beta chains listed next were all sequenced from one sample in a study of cytotoxic CD8 clonotypes in ibrutinib-treated CLL. Repertoires were generated with immunoSEQ multiplex PCR, while TCRdb's copy carries only in-frame clones and drops some. Of 35,000 to 55,000 clones in the sample, 60% to 75% were seen once. The source material was PBMCs, sampled after 12 months of ibrutinib treatment. The receptors were gathered from a human donor with chronic lymphocytic leukemia.

The rearrangement links TRBV5-6 to TRBJ1-1; 8 nucleotides match TRBD1. Per the germline V gene, CDR1 is SGHDT and CDR2 is YYEEEE. The trim removed 3 bases at V and 6 bases at J, leaving 7 bases unmatched. The CDR3 length is 14 residues. In nucleotides, the CDR3 is TGTGCCAGCAGCTGGGGGACAGGAGGTGCTGAAGCTTTCTTT. Translating it yields CASSWGTGGAEAFF.

The chain links TRBV28 to TRBJ1-6; D not resolved. Deletions cut 3 bases from V and 0 bases from J, with 15 bases between. The CDR3 totals 18 residues. Germline V lookup: CDR1 MDHEN, CDR2 SYDVKM. In DNA form, the CDR3 reads TGTGCCAGCAGTTTGATTGGTGACGTGAGCTCCTATAATTCACCCCTCCACTTT. This encodes CASSLIGDVSSYNSPLHF.

This rearrangement joins TRBV28 to TRBJ2-3; D not resolved. Germline V gene lookup returns CDR1 MDHEN and CDR2 SYDVKM. V was shortened by 3 bases and J by 4 bases, with 20 bases between the two germline ends. The CDR3 spans 17 residues. The CDR3 DNA is TGTGCCAGCAGTTTGCTCTCGGGCCCCCAACCCGCAGATACGCAGTATTTT. As protein: CASSLLSGPQPADTQYF.

This clone was observed a few times. This sequence joins TRBV9 and TRBJ1-4; D remains unclear. The CDR3 has 14 residues. V was clipped by 5 bases and J by 6 bases, with 14 bases between them. In germline, CDR1 is SGDLS, CDR2 YYNGEE. The chain's CDR3 is CASSIAAGYEKLFF. In nucleotides, the CDR3 is TGTGCCAGCAGTATCGCGGCAGGCTATGAAAAACTGTTTTTT.

The chain joins TRBV18 to TRBJ1-2, with 12 bases lining up with TRBD1. CDR1 is KGHSH and CDR2 is LQKENI in the germline V gene. The V and J ends lost 2 bases and 4 bases, in that order; junction bases with no gene match: 20. The CDR3 runs 21 residues. Here the CDR3 reads CASSPLTGTGGQVGRIYGYTF. CDR3 bases: TGTGCCAGCTCACCATTGACCGGGACAGGGGGCCAAGTGGGGAGAATCTATGGCTACACCTTC.

The chain employs TRBV18 and TRBJ1-5; 7 positions agree with TRBD1. This CDR3 has 14 residues. J lost 7 bases, V lost 6 bases, and 9 bases had no gene match. CDR1 KGHSH and CDR2 LQKENI come from the germline V gene. CDR3 in DNA: TGTGCCAGCTCCACAGAGGGGGCGAACCAGCCCCAGCATTTT. Translation gives CASSTEGANQPQHF.

This clone was seen only once. This chain joins TRBV29-1 and TRBJ1-4; D not resolved. Germline V gives CDR1 SQVTM, CDR2 ANQGSEA. The CDR3 consists of 13 residues. V gave up 7 bases and J gave up 0 bases, with 9 bases separating them. In nucleotides, the CDR3 is TGCAGCGCCACAGCTGCAACTAATGAAAAACTGTTTTTT. The encoded protein is CSATAATNEKLFF.

The sample holds a few counts of this clone. V and J are TRBV2 and TRBJ1-2; D not certain. Looked up from germline, CDR1 is SNHLY and CDR2 is FYNNEI. V was trimmed by 8 bases and J by 4 bases, leaving 20 bases between them. The CDR3 contains 15 residues. This chain's CDR3 is CASLPRDLGPYGYTF. CDR3 DNA sequence: TGTGCCAGCCTACCCCGGGATCTCGGGCCCTATGGCTACACCTTC.

The chain has TRBV7-9 and TRBJ1-1; D is undetermined. Per the germline V gene, CDR1 is SEHNR and CDR2 is FQNEAQ (reference sequence). The V gene lost 1 base and the J gene lost 0 bases, with 9 bases spanning the gap. The length of the CDR3 is 15 residues. The CDR3 DNA follows: TGTGCCAGCAGCTTAGGTACCGGCTTGAACACTGAAGCTTTCTTT. It specifies CASSLGTGLNTEAFF.

This clone is a singleton in its sample. The chain links TRBV5-1 to TRBJ1-6; D unclear. Germline CDR1 SGHRS, CDR2 YFSETQ. Trimming left V 6 bases short and J 7 bases short, with 20 bases between. The CDR3 covers 16 residues. The CDR3 loop reads CASTPNEASGNSPLHF. The DNA for the CDR3 is TGCGCCAGCACCCCTAATGAAGCCTCTGGAAATTCACCCCTCCACTTT.

This chain links TRBV7-3 with TRBJ2-7; 11 nucleotides match TRBD2. CDR1 and CDR2 (germline): SGHTA, FQGTGA. V shed 5 bases and J 3 bases; nucleotides not matched to a gene: 6. The CDR3 consists of 15 residues. CDR3 protein: CASSPLAGGLYEQYF. The DNA of the CDR3 is TGTGCCAGCAGCCCGCTAGCGGGGGGCCTCTACGAGCAGTACTTC.

The chain joins TRBV10-2 to TRBJ1-2, with 8 bases that match TRBD1. Germline V CDR1 and CDR2: WSHSY, SAAADI. The CDR3 spans 14 residues. The junction had 7 bases not matched to a gene; V was cut back by 3 bases and J by 7 bases. CDR3 nucleotides: TGCGCCAGCAGTGATGTGACAGGGGTATCTGGCTACACCTTC. Amino acids: CASSDVTGVSGYTF.

The chain employs TRBV7-2 and TRBJ1-1, with TRBD1 matching 7 bases. Germline V lookup: CDR1 SGHTA, CDR2 FQGNSA. The CDR3 loop spans 18 amino acids. V lost 5 bases and J lost 2; bases outside the gene matches: 17. CDR3 sequence: CASSPRGGTASYNTEAFF. CDR3 nucleotides: TGTGCCAGCAGCCCACGAGGTGGGACAGCGAGTTATAACACTGAAGCTTTCTTT.

The chain uses TRBV7-2 and TRBJ2-3; either TRBD1 or TRBD2 may fit D (5 bases each). In germline, CDR1 is SGHTA, CDR2 FQGNSA. CDR3 length: 15 amino acids. The V gene lost 3 bases and the J gene lost 2 bases, with 12 bases spanning the gap. The CDR3 loop reads CASSFSGPNTDTQYF. The CDR3 bases are TGTGCCAGCAGCTTTTCGGGGCCTAACACAGATACGCAGTATTTT.

The J gene is TRBJ2-1, the V gene TRBV5-1; D uncertain. Trimming cost V 4 bases and J 1 base, with 9 bases left between them. Germline loops: CDR1 SGHRS, CDR2 YFSETQ. The CDR3 is 14 amino acids. The CDR3: CASSPGQSYNEQFF. The CDR3 DNA reads as TGCGCCAGCAGCCCCGGTCAGTCCTACAATGAGCAGTTCTTC.

The chain has TRBV7-6 and TRBJ2-7, with a weak D call TRBD2 (6 bases). V gave up 5 bases and J gave up 0 bases, with 17 bases separating them. The germline gives CDR1 SGHVS, CDR2 FNYEAQ. CDR3 length: 16 residues. This CDR3 reads CASSARGSGFSYEQYF. The DNA for the CDR3 is TGTGCCAGCAGCGCTCGGGGGTCGGGGTTCTCCTACGAGCAGTACTTC.

The chain joins TRBV28 to TRBJ1-2; D not certain. V shed 3 bases and J shed 0 bases, with 17 bases lying between them. There are 17 residues in the CDR3. Looked up from germline, CDR1 is MDHEN and CDR2 is SYDVKM. CDR3 sequence reads: CASSFSLGSDSNYGYTF. The CDR3 DNA is TGTGCCAGCAGTTTTTCCCTCGGGTCGGATTCTAACTATGGCTACACCTTC.

The V and J genes are TRBV6-5 and TRBJ2-7; D gene uncertain. V was cut by 0 bases and J by 5 bases, with 14 bases left in between. Germline CDR1 MNHEY, CDR2 SVGAGI. This CDR3 is built from 15 residues. The CDR3 DNA follows: TGTGCCAGCAGTTACTCCAGCTCCGTCGCCCACGAGCAGTACTTC. Residues: CASSYSSSVAHEQYF.

A remark on this clone: One end of the junction is discordant with germline, which a read error may explain. This rearrangement joins TRBV6-5 to TRBJ2-7; D is uncertain. CDR1 is MNHEY and CDR2 is SVGAGI in the germline V gene. The CDR3 is made up of 12 amino acids. CDR3 residues: CASSYRGAPLDF. The DNA of the CDR3 is TGTGCCAGCAGTTATAGAGGAGCGCCACTCGACTTC.

This rearrangement joins TRBV11-3 to TRBJ2-3; D may match TRBD1 or TRBD2 (5 bases each). In germline, CDR1 is SGHNT, CDR2 YENEEA. The CDR3 loop spans 17 amino acids. Trimming removed 5 bases from V and 0 bases from J, with 18 bases in between. This CDR3 is CASSSTPGTSSTDTQYF. The CDR3 DNA reads TGTGCCAGCAGCAGCACCCCCGGGACGTCAAGCACAGATACGCAGTATTTT.

V is TRBV7-8 and J is TRBJ1-5, with TRBD1 as a possible D gene (5 bases). V lost 1 base and J lost 0, with 10 bases in between. The CDR3 is made up of 16 amino acids. The germline V gene encodes CDR1 SGHVS and CDR2 FQNEAQ. CDR3 DNA sequence: TGTGCCAGCAGCTTAGGACAGCCTACTAGCAATCAGCCCCAGCATTTT. Residues: CASSLGQPTSNQPQHF. The whole variable domain, remainder taken from reference TRBV7-8 and TRBJ1-5, is GAGVSQSPRYKVAKRGQDVALRCDPISGHVSLFWYQQALGQGPEFLTYFQNEAQLDKSGLPSDRFFAERPEGSVSTLKIQRTQQEDSAVYLCASSLGQPTSNQPQHFGDGTRLSIL.